Each of the 27 T cell receptor beta chains below was sequenced from the same sample in a study of identical twins. TCRdb re-called the 5' RACE reads through MiXCR, storing one row per CDR3 protein. The table includes 1.5 million to 2 million distinct CDR3 sequences, around 29% detected once. The sequenced sample was cord blood. The receptors originated from a newborn girl in good health.

CDR3 sequence (DNA): TGTGCCAGCAGCTTAGAGCCGGGACTAGTGGGAGATACGCAGTATTTT. Translation: CASSLEPGLVGDTQYF. The chain combines TRBV7-2 with TRBJ2-3; 8 bases agree with TRBD2. The CDR3 has 16 amino acids. Germline CDR1 SGHTA, CDR2 FQGNSA. V lost 1 base, J lost 5 bases, and 8 bases stayed unmatched.

This clonotype was observed a few times. The genes are TRBV30 and TRBJ2-5; D tentatively fits TRBD1 or TRBD2 (5 bases each). V lost 7 bases and J lost 3, with 15 bases in between. The CDR3 sequence is 13 residues long. Germline loops: CDR1 GTSNPN, CDR2 SVGIG (reference sequence). CDR3 nucleotide sequence: TGTGCCTCCCTTCCGTTGGGGGAAGAGACCCAGTACTTC. Its translation is CASLPLGEETQYF.

This clonotype was seen only a few times. The chain joins TRBV20-1 to TRBJ2-1; D uncertain. Germline V lookup: CDR1 DFQATT, CDR2 SNEGSKA (reference sequence). The ends were cut back, 0 bases at V and 4 bases at J, with 13 bases in the middle. The CDR3 spans 15 residues. CDR3 DNA: TGCAGTGCTAGAGATGTAAAATTAGGTTACAATGAGCAGTTCTTC. Its translation: CSARDVKLGYNEQFF.

The genes are TRBV9 and TRBJ1-5; D may be TRBD1 (5 bases). This CDR3 has 17 residues. Trimming stripped 0 bases from V and 0 bases from J, with 13 bases between. Germline V gene lookup returns CDR1 SGDLS and CDR2 YYNGEE. In DNA, the CDR3 is TGTGCCAGCAGCGTAGGGGGGGACTGGCTTAGCAATCAGCCCCAGCATTTT. It specifies CASSVGGDWLSNQPQHF.

This clonotype came up a few times. The chain uses TRBV3-1 and TRBJ2-3; 9 bases agree with TRBD1. The CDR3 sequence is 13 residues long. Germline V gene sequence: CDR1 LGHDT, CDR2 YNNKEL (reference sequence). Trimming cost V 4 bases and J 10 bases; bases outside gene matches: 6. CDR3 nucleotide sequence: TGTGCCAGCAGCCCGGGACAGGGCATCGCGCAGTATTTT. Its translation: CASSPGQGIAQYF.

This clonotype showed up many times. The V and J genes are TRBV29-1 and TRBJ2-1; the D is unclear. The CDR3 contains 13 residues. With 4 bases removed from V and 0 bases from J, the gap between germline ends came to 7 bases. Germline V lookup: CDR1 SQVTM, CDR2 ANQGSEA. The CDR3 reads CSVGTGSYNEQFF. CDR3 coding DNA: TGCAGCGTTGGGACGGGCTCCTACAATGAGCAGTTCTTC.

The genes are TRBV6-5 and TRBJ1-4; D might be TRBD1 (5 bases). The CDR3 length is 14 residues. V gave up 6 bases and J gave up 10 bases, with 18 bases separating them. CDR1 is MNHEY, CDR2 SVGAGI, per germline. CDR3 coding DNA: TGTGCCAGCAGCGTCGGGGGAGATGTGGTAAAACTGTTTTTT. This translates into CASSVGGDVVKLFF.

The chain couples TRBV20-1 to TRBJ2-5; 11 bases line up with TRBD2. There are 18 residues in the CDR3. Trimming cost V 0 bases and J 1 base; bases outside gene matches: 10. The germline V gene has CDR1 DFQATT and CDR2 SNEGSKA (reference sequence). CDR3 loop: CSARDRGLAGYLQETQYF. The CDR3 nucleotides read TGCAGTGCTAGAGATCGAGGACTAGCGGGTTACCTCCAAGAGACCCAGTACTTC.

This clonotype was seen ten or more times. The junction and the germline gene differ at one end; a read error may be behind it. The J gene is TRBJ1-4, the V gene TRBV5-1; TRBD1 might be the D (5 bases). The V gene's germline CDR1 is SGHRS and CDR2 YFSETQ. CDR3 length: 14 amino acids. The CDR3 reads CASSLAGTNEKLFF. CDR3 DNA sequence: TGTGCCAGCAGCTTAGCAGGGACTAATGAAAAACTGTTTTTT. The variable domain in full, with the rest retrieved from reference TRBV5-1 and TRBJ1-4, is KAGVTQTPRYLIKTRGQQVTLSCSPISGHRSVSWYQQTPGQGLQFLFEYFSETQRNKGNFPGRFSGRQFSNSRSEMNVSTLELGDSALYLCASSLAGTNEKLFFGSGTQLSVL.

In nucleotides, the CDR3 is TGTGCCAGCAGCCAAGATGGGGTCATTAGCGGGAGGGGAAACAATGAGCAGTTCTTC. This encodes CASSQDGVISGRGNNEQFF. The chain links TRBV3-1 to TRBJ2-1, with TRBD2 matching 11 bases. Germline V lookup: CDR1 LGHDT, CDR2 YNNKEL (reference sequence). Trimming cost V 0 bases and J 5 bases; bases outside gene matches: 12. The CDR3 runs to 19 residues.

The V gene is TRBV11-2, the J gene TRBJ2-1; TRBD1 aligns across 9 bases. Germline CDR1 is SGHAT and CDR2 is FQNNGV. This CDR3 has 14 amino acids. Germline trimming cut 2 bases from V and 5 bases from J; bases unmatched to any gene: 1. In DNA form, the CDR3 reads TGTGCCAGCAGCTTAAGGACAGGGGACAATGAGCAGTTCTTC. Translating it yields CASSLRTGDNEQFF.

This chain connects TRBV5-5 to TRBJ1-1, with 9 bases matching TRBD1. This CDR3 is 16 amino acids long. Germline CDR1 reads SGHKS; CDR2 reads YYEKEE (reference sequence). The ends lost 0 bases at V and 4 bases at J; junction bases unmatched: 7. CDR3 DNA: TGTGCCAGCAGCTTGGGCCTCGAGACAGGGGGCACTGAAGCTTTCTTT. Translated: CASSLGLETGGTEAFF.

This clonotype was detected many times. The chain carries TRBV29-1 and TRBJ2-1; 11 bases agree with TRBD2. J was trimmed by 5 bases and V by 5 bases; bases with no gene match: 5. CDR3 length equals 14 residues. Germline CDR1 reads SQVTM; CDR2 reads ANQGSEA. The CDR3 sequence: CSVRSSGRNNEQFF. As DNA, the CDR3 is TGCAGCGTTCGTTCTAGCGGGAGGAACAATGAGCAGTTCTTC.

This sequence joins TRBV4-1 and TRBJ2-4; perhaps TRBD2 as D (5 bases). The end of the DNA aligns better with TRBJ2-7, so the J call may be wrong. The CDR3 covers 14 residues. Germline assignment: CDR1 MGHRA and CDR2 YSYEKL. CDR3 sequence (DNA): TGCGCCAGCAGCCAAGTAGTGCGGGTGGGCGAGCAGTACTTC. Residues: CASSQVVRVGEQYF.

V and J are TRBV7-8 and TRBJ2-7; the match to TRBD2 covers 11 bases. The trim removed 4 bases at V and 7 bases at J, leaving 12 bases unmatched. CDR3 length equals 16 residues. The germline V gene encodes CDR1 SGHVS and CDR2 FQNEAQ. This CDR3 is CASSSLQLAGANEQYF. CDR3 nucleotide sequence: TGTGCCAGCAGCTCCCTCCAACTAGCGGGAGCTAATGAGCAGTACTTC. Full variable domain (outside the CDR3, taken from reference TRBV7-8 and TRBJ2-7): GAGVSQSPRYKVAKRGQDVALRCDPISGHVSLFWYQQALGQGPEFLTYFQNEAQLDKSGLPSDRFFAERPEGSVSTLKIQRTQQEDSAVYLCASSSLQLAGANEQYFGPGTRLTVT.

This clonotype turned up a few times. The J gene is TRBJ2-5, the V gene TRBV2, with 7 bases lining up with TRBD1. The last part of the DNA fits TRBJ2-7 better; the J call may be wrong. In germline, CDR1 is SNHLY, CDR2 FYNNEI. The CDR3 length is 15 residues. The chain's CDR3 is CASLTYGRGSYEQYF. In DNA form, the CDR3 reads TGTGCCAGCTTAACGTATGGCAGGGGGTCATACGAGCAGTACTTC.

This chain joins TRBV4-1 and TRBJ1-5; tentatively, D is TRBD1 (6 bases). CDR1 is MGHRA and CDR2 is YSYEKL in the germline V gene. The V gene lost 4 bases and the J gene lost 4 bases, with 14 bases spanning the gap. The CDR3 totals 15 residues. The CDR3 DNA sequence: TGCGCCAGCAGCCCAGGACAGACACAAAATCAGCCCCAGCATTTT. This sequence encodes CASSPGQTQNQPQHF.

The V and J genes are TRBV12-3 or TRBV12-4 and TRBJ1-1; D unclear. Trimming removed 1 base from V and 1 base from J, with 10 bases in between. The CDR3 has 15 residues. The CDR3 coding sequence is TGTGCCAGCAGTTTAGGCCGACGGGAGAACACTGAAGCTTTCTTT. Its translation is CASSLGRRENTEAFF.

The genes are TRBV30 and TRBJ1-4; the match to TRBD1 covers 10 bases. The germline V gene has CDR1 GTSNPN and CDR2 SVGIG (reference sequence). The junction had 7 bases not matched to a gene; V was cut back by 4 bases and J by 8 bases. The CDR3 runs to 14 residues. CDR3 sequence (DNA): TGTGCCTGGACGATGACAGGGGGCCGCGAAAAACTGTTTTTT. Protein product: CAWTMTGGREKLFF.

The chain combines TRBV11-1 with TRBJ2-4; maybe TRBD1 (6 bases). The CDR3 runs to 14 residues. Germline values: CDR1 SGHAT, CDR2 FQDESV (reference sequence). V lost 5 bases to trimming and J lost 13 bases, with 21 bases between them. The CDR3 nucleotides are TGTGCCAGCAGCAGCTTGCAGGGGAAAGATGAGCAGTACTTC. Protein sequence: CASSSLQGKDEQYF.

This clonotype was detected a few times. The rearrangement uses TRBV6-5 and TRBJ1-1; TRBD1 matches 7 bases. The trim removed 6 bases at V and 0 bases at J, leaving 7 bases unmatched. CDR3 length: 15 amino acids. CDR1 and CDR2 (germline): MNHEY, SVGAGI. Here the CDR3 DNA reads TGTGCCAGCAGCCGGACAGGTCTCCTGAACACTGAAGCTTTCTTT. This translates into CASSRTGLLNTEAFF.

This clonotype was found a few times. V gene TRBV29-1 combines with J gene TRBJ2-1; the match to TRBD2 covers 11 bases. Germline V CDR1 and CDR2: SQVTM, ANQGSEA. V dropped 6 bases and J dropped 7; count of bases not matched to a gene: 11. The CDR3 is 15 amino acids. Written as DNA, the CDR3 is TGCAGCGTCCCTGGACTAGCGGGCTTTGGGAATGAGCAGTTCTTC. This encodes CSVPGLAGFGNEQFF.

The rearrangement links TRBV10-3 to TRBJ2-1, with 10 bases lining up with TRBD2. V lost 6 bases, J lost 13 bases, and 12 bases stayed unmatched. The CDR3 is 14 amino acids. Per germline, CDR1 ENHRY and CDR2 SYGVKD. The CDR3 reads CAIRQGTSDETQFF. The CDR3 bases are TGTGCCATCAGGCAAGGGACTAGCGATGAGACCCAGTTCTTC.

The chain is built from TRBV7-9 and TRBJ1-1; D ambiguous. Germline V gene data show CDR1 as SEHNR and CDR2 as FQNEAQ (reference sequence). V was cut by 1 base and J by 1 base, with 10 bases left in between. The CDR3 is made up of 15 amino acids. CDR3 residues: CASSLDLVENTEAFF. The CDR3 DNA reads as TGTGCCAGCAGCTTAGACCTCGTAGAGAACACTGAAGCTTTCTTT.

Worth noting for this clonotype: The junction departs from the called germline gene at one end, perhaps through a read error. The CDR3 DNA reads as TGTGCCAGCAGTGAACCTGGGGACAGGCAAGGTGAAAAACCGTTTTTT. Protein sequence: CASSEPGDRQGEKPFF. The chain combines TRBV12-3 or TRBV12-4 with TRBJ1-4; 8 bases line up with TRBD1. This CDR3 has 16 residues.

This chain links TRBV24-1 with TRBJ2-1; a possible D gene is TRBD2 (5 bases). The CDR3 runs 19 residues. Germline V gene sequence: CDR1 KGHDR, CDR2 SFDVKD. Trimming pared 2 bases from V and 6 bases from J, leaving 25 bases between. CDR3 region: CATSDSPPSLAGPGNEQFF. CDR3 DNA: TGTGCCACCAGTGATTCTCCTCCTAGCCTCGCTGGACCGGGCAATGAGCAGTTCTTC.

V is TRBV20-1 and J is TRBJ2-1; D possibly uses TRBD1 or TRBD2 (5 bases each). Gene TRBJ2-7 matches the end of the DNA better, so the J call may be wrong. CDR1 DFQATT and CDR2 SNEGSKA come from the germline V gene (reference sequence). The CDR3 contains 14 residues. The chain's CDR3 is CSARGGVSYNEQYF. For the CDR3, the DNA is TGCAGTGCTAGAGGAGGGGTCTCCTACAATGAGCAGTACTTC.